These 25 T cell receptor beta chains were all obtained from the same sample, sequenced in a study of early T cells in non-severe SARS-CoV-2 infection. TCRdb analysed the 5' RACE reads with MiXCR anew, one entry per CDR3 protein. Here the sample spans tens of thousands of distinct CDR3 sequences, about 10% being singletons. The sample comprised whole blood. The receptors shown here come from an adult who was a healthcare worker with PCR-confirmed SARS-CoV-2 infection or an uninfected control (not recorded which).

This clonotype was detected a few times. The rearrangement joins TRBV29-1 to TRBJ2-2, with D uncertain. The CDR3 runs to 12 residues. Germline CDR1 SQVTM, CDR2 ANQGSEA. V was cut by 5 bases and J by 4 bases, with 8 bases left in between. In nucleotides, the CDR3 is TGCAGCGTTTCGAGCTCCACCGGGGAGCTGTTTTTT. Translated: CSVSSSTGELFF.

V is TRBV7-8 and J is TRBJ2-7; D possibly matches TRBD1 or TRBD2 (6 bases each). Between the trimmed V and J ends, which lost 2 bases and 3 bases, there was a span of 11 bases. The CDR3 is 14 amino acids. Germline V gives CDR1 SGHVS, CDR2 FQNEAQ. The CDR3 loop reads CASSLRGQSYEQYF. The CDR3, as DNA: TGTGCCAGCAGCTTACGGGGGCAGAGCTACGAGCAGTACTTC.

In its sample, this clonotype was seen many times. V gene TRBV25-1 combines with J gene TRBJ2-7; D is possibly TRBD1 or TRBD2 (5 bases each). V was cut by 3 bases and J by 3 bases, with 9 bases left in between. This CDR3 has 13 amino acids. Germline V gene lookup returns CDR1 MGHDK and CDR2 SYGVNS. The CDR3 sequence: CASSDSGLYEQYF. CDR3 in DNA: TGTGCCAGCAGTGACTCGGGGCTCTACGAGCAGTACTTC.

This clonotype has at least ten counts. The rearrangement joins TRBV12-3 or TRBV12-4 to TRBJ1-5; the match to TRBD1 covers 9 bases. The CDR3 totals 13 residues. The trim removed 6 bases at V and 8 bases at J, leaving 5 bases unmatched. The CDR3 region has the DNA TGTGCCAGCAGCCTACAGGGGGCGAAGCCCCAGCATTTT. This sequence encodes CASSLQGAKPQHF.

This clonotype was seen only a few times. The rearrangement uses TRBV5-5 and TRBJ2-7; the match to TRBD2 covers 14 bases. This CDR3 contains 16 residues. Germline V gives CDR1 SGHKS, CDR2 YYEKEE (reference sequence). Trimming removed 3 bases from V and 5 bases from J; junction bases left unmatched: 7. The chain's CDR3 is CASSYGTSGRSDEQYF. CDR3 sequence (DNA): TGTGCCAGCAGCTATGGGACTAGCGGGAGATCGGACGAGCAGTACTTC. The full variable domain, rest sourced from reference TRBV5-5 and TRBJ2-7, is DAGVTQSPTHLIKTRGQQVTLRCSPISGHKSVSWYQQVLGQGPQFIFQYYEKEERGRGNFPDRFSARQFPNYSSELNVNALLLGDSALYLCASSYGTSGRSDEQYFGPGTRLTVT.

The sample holds many counts of this clonotype. The genes are TRBV11-2 and TRBJ2-1; D might be TRBD1 (6 bases). With 5 bases removed from V and 0 bases from J, the gap between germline ends came to 11 bases. Germline V gene sequence: CDR1 SGHAT, CDR2 FQNNGV. This CDR3 has 15 residues. As DNA, the CDR3 is TGTGCCAGCAGCGACAGGAAGAGCTCCTACAATGAGCAGTTCTTC. It specifies CASSDRKSSYNEQFF.

This clonotype has a count of ten or more. The chain joins TRBV19 to TRBJ1-2; 7 bases are a match to TRBD1. With V trimmed by 5 bases and J by 4 bases, 4 bases remained unmatched. Germline V gene data show CDR1 as LNHDA and CDR2 as SQIVND (reference sequence). There are 13 residues in the CDR3. In nucleotides, the CDR3 is TGTGCCAGTAGTTTCCGGGACAGCTATGGCTACACCTTC. Translating it yields CASSFRDSYGYTF.

This clonotype was seen many times. The genes are TRBV4-2 and TRBJ2-1, with D unresolved. The CDR3 consists of 14 residues. The germline V gene encodes CDR1 LGHNA and CDR2 YNFKEQ. V was cut by 0 bases and J by 3 bases, with 6 bases left in between. CDR3 in DNA: TGTGCCAGCAGCCAAGATTTCGGCTACAATGAGCAGTTCTTC. This gives the protein CASSQDFGYNEQFF.

This clonotype has only a few counts. The rearrangement joins TRBV18 to TRBJ2-5, with D perhaps TRBD2 (5 bases). This CDR3 is 14 amino acids long. Germline-derived CDR1 and CDR2 are KGHSH and LQKENI. The V gene lost 1 base and the J gene lost 3 bases, with 9 bases spanning the gap. For the CDR3, the DNA is TGTGCCAGCTCACCACAGGACGGGAAAGAGACCCAGTACTTC. This translates into CASSPQDGKETQYF.

J is TRBJ2-7 and V is TRBV6-6; perhaps TRBD2 as D (6 bases). CDR3 length: 13 amino acids. Germline loops: CDR1 MNHNY, CDR2 SVGAGI (reference sequence). With 7 bases removed from V and 1 base from J, the gap between germline ends came to 11 bases. The CDR3, as DNA: TGTGCCAGCACGAGGGACTGGTCCTACGAGCAGTACTTC. Its protein is CASTRDWSYEQYF.

This clonotype was counted between two and nine times. J is TRBJ1-1 and V is TRBV12-3 or TRBV12-4; D ambiguous. The V end was cut by 7 bases, the J end by 0 bases, with 12 bases between. The CDR3 has 14 amino acids. DNA of the CDR3: TGTGCCAGCACCCCAGTTGGGATGAACACTGAAGCTTTCTTT. Amino acid sequence: CASTPVGMNTEAFF.

This clonotype was recorded many times. The rearrangement links TRBV7-6 to TRBJ2-5; D remains unclear. Trimming took off 5 bases at V and 1 base at J, with 2 bases between the two ends. Germline V gene data show CDR1 as SGHVS and CDR2 as FNYEAQ. This CDR3 region has 11 residues. CDR3 sequence reads: CASSRQETQYF. The CDR3 DNA sequence: TGTGCCAGCAGCCGCCAAGAGACCCAGTACTTC.

The sample holds a few counts of this clonotype. This chain links TRBV18 with TRBJ1-5, with 9 bases lining up with TRBD1. Germline trimming cut 3 bases from V and 4 bases from J; bases unmatched to any gene: 4. This CDR3 spans 15 amino acids. Germline-derived CDR1 and CDR2 are KGHSH and LQKENI. CDR3 nucleotides: TGTGCCAGCTCACCTAAGGACAGGGGAAATCAGCCCCAGCATTTT. Protein sequence: CASSPKDRGNQPQHF.

This clonotype showed up just a few times. This rearrangement joins TRBV29-1 to TRBJ2-7, with a tentative D call TRBD1 (6 bases). Germline values: CDR1 SQVTM, CDR2 ANQGSEA. The CDR3 is made up of 12 amino acids. The V end lost 6 bases, the J end lost 5 bases, and 14 bases lay between the germline ends. The CDR3 DNA reads as TGCAGCGTGCGGACAGCCCAACACGAGCAGTACTTC. This sequence encodes CSVRTAQHEQYF.

Comments on this clonotype: A single base separates this from a much larger clone, so it may be a read error. The rearrangement joins TRBV5-1 to TRBJ2-3; D possibly uses TRBD1 or TRBD2 (5 bases each). This CDR3 region has 15 residues. Germline V gene sequence: CDR1 SGHRS, CDR2 YFSETQ. The V end was cut by 7 bases, the J end by 2 bases, with 17 bases between. CDR3 sequence reads: CASRDPRGDTDTQYF. Here the CDR3 DNA reads TGCGCCAGCCGAGACCCCAGAGGGGACACAGATACGCAGTATTTT.

Many counts were recorded for this clonotype. The rearrangement joins TRBV6-5 to TRBJ2-1; 7 bases fit TRBD2. With 0 bases clipped from V and 5 bases from J, the junction kept 7 bases outside the gene matches. The CDR3 is made up of 16 amino acids. The germline CDR1 and CDR2 sequences are MNHEY and SVGAGI. For the CDR3, the DNA is TGTGCCAGCAGTTACTCGGGCGGGAGAGGCGACAATGAGCAGTTCTTC. Amino acid sequence: CASSYSGGRGDNEQFF.

The chain combines TRBV5-1 with TRBJ1-2, with a tentative D call TRBD1 (5 bases). CDR1 SGHRS and CDR2 YFSETQ come from the germline V gene. V was clipped by 0 bases and J by 3 bases, with 6 bases between them. The CDR3 has 13 amino acids. The CDR3 DNA sequence: TGCGCCAGCAGCTTGGAAGGGGACTATGGCTACACCTTC. It codes for CASSLEGDYGYTF.

The rearrangement links TRBV29-1 to TRBJ2-1; 7 bases align to TRBD1. This CDR3 contains 12 residues. Germline V gives CDR1 SQVTM, CDR2 ANQGSEA. Trimming cost V 4 bases and J 7 bases; bases outside gene matches: 4. CDR3 sequence reads: CSVAGQPNEQFF. CDR3 in DNA: TGCAGCGTTGCGGGACAGCCAAATGAGCAGTTCTTC.

This clonotype was counted a few times. The V and J genes are TRBV7-8 and TRBJ2-5; TRBD2 matches 11 bases. CDR3 length: 16 amino acids. Trimming cost V 4 bases and J 4 bases; bases outside gene matches: 8. CDR1 is SGHVS and CDR2 is FQNEAQ in the germline V gene. In DNA form, the CDR3 reads TGTGCCAGCAGCTCGACTAGCGGGACACAACCAGAGACCCAGTACTTC. Protein product: CASSSTSGTQPETQYF.

This clonotype has just a few counts. The rearrangement uses TRBV11-2 and TRBJ1-4; unclear D gene. CDR1 and CDR2 from the germline V gene are SGHAT and FQNNGV. The CDR3 consists of 15 residues. V gave up 2 bases and J gave up 0 bases, with 7 bases separating them. The CDR3 DNA reads as TGTGCCAGCAGCTTATTGGGCGCAACTAATGAAAAACTGTTTTTT. It yields the protein CASSLLGATNEKLFF. Based on the CDR3 plus reference TRBV11-2 and TRBJ1-4, the full variable domain is EAGVAQSPRYKIIEKRQSVAFWCNPISGHATLYWYQQILGQGPKLLIQFQNNGVVDDSQLPKDRFSAERLKGVDSTLKIQPAKLEDSAVYLCASSLLGATNEKLFFGSGTQLSVL.

The sample holds many counts of this clonotype. This sequence joins TRBV3-1 and TRBJ2-1, with no clear D. The CDR3 spans 14 residues. V was clipped by 3 bases and J by 5 bases, with 11 bases between them. CDR1 and CDR2 (germline): LGHDT, YNNKEL (reference sequence). For the CDR3, the DNA is TGTGCCAGCAGCCATCGGAGAGCCAACAATGAGCAGTTCTTC. Protein product: CASSHRRANNEQFF.

This clonotype occurred once. The V and J genes are TRBV29-1 and TRBJ2-5; no clear D. V lost 6 bases to trimming and J lost 5 bases, with 16 bases between them. This CDR3 is built from 13 residues. The germline V gene encodes CDR1 SQVTM and CDR2 ANQGSEA. The CDR3 spells CSVLSWRSETQYF. Written as DNA, the CDR3 is TGCAGCGTCCTTTCCTGGCGTTCTGAGACCCAGTACTTC.

This clonotype was counted between two and nine times. The gene calls are TRBV25-1 and TRBJ2-1; 9 bases are a match to TRBD1. The CDR3 loop spans 16 amino acids. Germline values: CDR1 MGHDK, CDR2 SYGVNS. Trimming removed 4 bases from V and 1 base from J; junction bases left unmatched: 5. Here the CDR3 reads CASSGSGTGSYNEQFF. CDR3 nucleotide sequence: TGTGCCAGCAGTGGATCCGGGACAGGGTCCTACAATGAGCAGTTCTTC. Full variable domain (remainder filled in from reference TRBV25-1 and TRBJ2-1): EADIYQTPRYLVIGTGKKITLECSQTMGHDKMYWYQQDPGMELHLIHYSYGVNSTEKGDLSSESTVSRIRTEHFPLTLESARPSHTSQYLCASSGSGTGSYNEQFFGPGTRLTVL.

This clonotype was counted at least ten times. CDR3 in amino acids: CASSLQEVEADTQYF. The CDR3 nucleotides read TGTGCCAGCAGTTTACAGGAGGTCGAAGCAGATACGCAGTATTTT. The chain employs TRBV5-5 and TRBJ2-3; perhaps D is TRBD1 or TRBD2 (5 bases each). The V end lost 5 bases, the J end lost 4 bases, and 17 bases lay between the germline ends. The length of the CDR3 is 15 residues. From germline, CDR1 is SGHKS and CDR2 YYEKEE (reference sequence). The variable domain in full, completed from reference TRBV5-5 and TRBJ2-3, reads DAGVTQSPTHLIKTRGQQVTLRCSPISGHKSVSWYQQVLGQGPQFIFQYYEKEERGRGNFPDRFSARQFPNYSSELNVNALLLGDSALYLCASSLQEVEADTQYFGPGTRLTVL.

The chain links TRBV6-2 or TRBV6-3 to TRBJ2-1; 8 nucleotides agree with TRBD2. The junction had 14 bases not matched to a gene; V was cut back by 6 bases and J by 10 bases. The CDR3 consists of 15 residues. Germline V CDR1 and CDR2: MNHEY, SVGEGT. In DNA, the CDR3 is TGTGCCAGCAGCCCGGAGACTAGCGCCCGGTACGAGCAGTTCTTC. Amino acids: CASSPETSARYEQFF.